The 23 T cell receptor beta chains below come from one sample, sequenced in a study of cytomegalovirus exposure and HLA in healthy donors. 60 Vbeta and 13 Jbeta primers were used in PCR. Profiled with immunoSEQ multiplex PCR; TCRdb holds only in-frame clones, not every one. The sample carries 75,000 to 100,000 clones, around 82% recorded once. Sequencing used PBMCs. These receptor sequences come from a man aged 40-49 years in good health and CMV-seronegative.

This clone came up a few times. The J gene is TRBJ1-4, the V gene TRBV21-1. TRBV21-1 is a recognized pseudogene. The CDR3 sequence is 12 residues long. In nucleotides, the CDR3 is TGTGCCAGCAGCAAAGACGGTGAAAAACTGTTTTTT. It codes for CASSKDGEKLFF.

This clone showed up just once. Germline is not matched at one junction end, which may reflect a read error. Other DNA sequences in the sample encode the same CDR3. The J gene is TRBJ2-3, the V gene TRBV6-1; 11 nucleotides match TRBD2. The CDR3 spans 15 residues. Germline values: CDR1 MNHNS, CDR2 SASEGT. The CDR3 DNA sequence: TGTGCCAGCAGTGTTACTAGCGGGAGCACGGATACGCAGTATTTT. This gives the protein CASSVTSGSTDTQYF.

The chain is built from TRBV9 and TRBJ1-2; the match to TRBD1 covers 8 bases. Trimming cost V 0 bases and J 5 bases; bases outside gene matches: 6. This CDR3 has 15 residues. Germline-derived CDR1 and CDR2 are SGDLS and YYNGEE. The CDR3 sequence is CASSVADRGLYGYTF. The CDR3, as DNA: TGTGCCAGCAGCGTAGCAGACAGGGGCTTATATGGCTACACCTTC.

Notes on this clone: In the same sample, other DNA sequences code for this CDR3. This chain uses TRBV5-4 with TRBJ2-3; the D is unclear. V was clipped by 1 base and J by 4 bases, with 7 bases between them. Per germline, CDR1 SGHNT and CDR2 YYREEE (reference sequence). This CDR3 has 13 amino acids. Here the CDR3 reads CASSLRASDTQYF. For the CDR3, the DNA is TGTGCCAGCAGCTTGAGAGCTTCAGATACGCAGTATTTT.

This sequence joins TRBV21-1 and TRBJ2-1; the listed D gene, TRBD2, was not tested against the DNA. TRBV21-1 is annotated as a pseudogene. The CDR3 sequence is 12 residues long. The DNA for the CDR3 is TGTGCCAGCAGCAACCCCCTGAGGGAGCAGTTCTTC. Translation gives CASSNPLREQFF.

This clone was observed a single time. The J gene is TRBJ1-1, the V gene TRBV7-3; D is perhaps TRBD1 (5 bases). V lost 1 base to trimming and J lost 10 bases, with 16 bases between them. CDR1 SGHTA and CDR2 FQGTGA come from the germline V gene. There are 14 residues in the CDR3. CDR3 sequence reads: CASSLSVTAAVAFF. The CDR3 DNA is TGTGCCAGCAGCTTAAGTGTGACAGCAGCTGTAGCTTTCTTT.

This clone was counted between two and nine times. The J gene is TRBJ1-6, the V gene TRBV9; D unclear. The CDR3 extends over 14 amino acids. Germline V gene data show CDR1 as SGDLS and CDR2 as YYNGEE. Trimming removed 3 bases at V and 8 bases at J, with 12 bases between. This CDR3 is CASSAVAADSPLHF. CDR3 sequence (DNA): TGTGCCAGCAGCGCCGTCGCAGCGGATTCACCCCTCCACTTT.

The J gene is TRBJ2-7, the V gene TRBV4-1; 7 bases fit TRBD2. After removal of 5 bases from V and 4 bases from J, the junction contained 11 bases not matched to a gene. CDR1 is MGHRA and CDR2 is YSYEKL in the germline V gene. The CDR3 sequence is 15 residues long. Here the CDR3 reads CASSTKGGFRYEQYF. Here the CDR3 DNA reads TGCGCCAGCAGCACCAAGGGAGGGTTTCGGTACGAGCAGTACTTC.

CDR3 in amino acids: CASSWGTGGYYNSPLHF. The CDR3, as DNA: TGTGCCAGCAGCTGGGGGACAGGGGGTTACTATAATTCACCCCTCCACTTT. The chain has TRBV5-4 and TRBJ1-6; 11 nucleotides agree with TRBD1. The germline gives CDR1 SGHNT, CDR2 YYREEE (reference sequence). This CDR3 region has 17 residues. The trim removed 3 bases at V and 3 bases at J, leaving 5 bases unmatched.

Here the CDR3 reads CASSVGTLSGNTIYF. In DNA form, the CDR3 reads TGTGCCAGCAGCGTCGGGACACTCTCTGGAAACACCATATATTTT. The chain uses TRBV9 and TRBJ1-3; TRBD1 is a possible D gene (6 bases). V lost 2 bases, J lost 0 bases, and 9 bases lay in between. CDR1 SGDLS and CDR2 YYNGEE come from the germline V gene. The CDR3 sequence is 15 residues long.

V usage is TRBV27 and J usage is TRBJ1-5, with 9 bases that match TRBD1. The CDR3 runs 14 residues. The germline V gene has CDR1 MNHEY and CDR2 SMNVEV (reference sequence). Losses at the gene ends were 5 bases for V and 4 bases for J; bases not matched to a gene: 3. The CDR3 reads CASSPGTGNQPQHF. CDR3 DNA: TGTGCCAGCAGTCCGGGGACAGGGAATCAGCCCCAGCATTTT.

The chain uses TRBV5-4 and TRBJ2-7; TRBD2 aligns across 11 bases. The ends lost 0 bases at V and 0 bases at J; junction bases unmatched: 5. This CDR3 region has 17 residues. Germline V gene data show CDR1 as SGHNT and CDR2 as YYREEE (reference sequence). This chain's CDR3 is CASSLGLAGGSSYEQYF. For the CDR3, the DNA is TGTGCCAGCAGCTTGGGTCTAGCGGGGGGAAGCTCCTACGAGCAGTACTTC.

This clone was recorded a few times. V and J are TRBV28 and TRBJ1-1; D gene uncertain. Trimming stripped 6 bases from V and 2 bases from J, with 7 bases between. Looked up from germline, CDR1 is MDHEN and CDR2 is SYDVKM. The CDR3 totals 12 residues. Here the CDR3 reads CASREGNTEAFF. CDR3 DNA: TGTGCCAGCAGGGAGGGCAACACTGAAGCTTTCTTT.

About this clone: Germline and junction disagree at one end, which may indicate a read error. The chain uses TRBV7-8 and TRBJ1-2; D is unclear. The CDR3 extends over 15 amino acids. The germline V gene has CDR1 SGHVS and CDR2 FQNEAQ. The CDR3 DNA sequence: TGTGCCAGCAGCGAATTTCCGGGAAGCAAGTATGTCTACACCTTC. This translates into CASSEFPGSKYVYTF.

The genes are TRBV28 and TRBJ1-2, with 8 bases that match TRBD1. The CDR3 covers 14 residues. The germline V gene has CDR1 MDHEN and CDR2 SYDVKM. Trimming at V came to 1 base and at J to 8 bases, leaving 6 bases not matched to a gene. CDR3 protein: CASSLSRTGIGYTF. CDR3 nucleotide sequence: TGTGCCAGCAGTTTATCCCGGACAGGGATCGGCTACACCTTC.

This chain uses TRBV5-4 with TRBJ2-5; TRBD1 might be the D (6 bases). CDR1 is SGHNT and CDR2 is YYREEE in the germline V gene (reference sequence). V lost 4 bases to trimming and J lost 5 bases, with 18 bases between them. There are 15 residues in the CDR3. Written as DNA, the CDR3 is TGTGCCAGCAGCGGTAAACAGGGTGTACAGGAGACCCAGTACTTC. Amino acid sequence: CASSGKQGVQETQYF.

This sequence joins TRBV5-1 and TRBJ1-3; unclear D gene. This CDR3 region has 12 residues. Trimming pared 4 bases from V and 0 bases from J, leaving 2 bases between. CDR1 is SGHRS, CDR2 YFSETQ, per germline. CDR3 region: CASSLSGNTIYF. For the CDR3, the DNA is TGCGCCAGCAGCCTCTCTGGAAACACCATATATTTT.

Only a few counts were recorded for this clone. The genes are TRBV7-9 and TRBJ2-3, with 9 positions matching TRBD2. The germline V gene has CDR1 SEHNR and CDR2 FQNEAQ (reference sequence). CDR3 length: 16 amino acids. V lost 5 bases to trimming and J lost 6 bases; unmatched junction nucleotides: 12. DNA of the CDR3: TGTGCCAGCAGCCTTCGGACTAGCGTTATTCGGGATACGCAGTATTTT. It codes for CASSLRTSVIRDTQYF. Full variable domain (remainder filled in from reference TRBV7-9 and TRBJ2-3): DTGVSQNPRHKITKRGQNVTFRCDPISEHNRLYWYRQTLGQGPEFLTYFQNEAQLEKSRLLSDRFSAERPKGSFSTLEIQRTEQGDSAMYLCASSLRTSVIRDTQYFGPGTRLTVL.

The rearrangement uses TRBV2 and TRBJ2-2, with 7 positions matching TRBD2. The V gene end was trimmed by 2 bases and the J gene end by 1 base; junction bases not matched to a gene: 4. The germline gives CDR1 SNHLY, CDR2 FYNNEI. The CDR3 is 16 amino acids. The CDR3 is CASSESWGGNTGELFF. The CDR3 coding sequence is TGTGCCAGCAGTGAATCGTGGGGGGGGAACACCGGGGAGCTGTTTTTT. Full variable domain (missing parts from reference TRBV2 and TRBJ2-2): EPEVTQTPSHQVTQMGQEVILRCVPISNHLYFYWYRQILGQKVEFLVSFYNNEISEKSEIFDDQFSVERPDGSNFTLKIRSTKLEDSAMYFCASSESWGGNTGELFFGEGSRLTVL.

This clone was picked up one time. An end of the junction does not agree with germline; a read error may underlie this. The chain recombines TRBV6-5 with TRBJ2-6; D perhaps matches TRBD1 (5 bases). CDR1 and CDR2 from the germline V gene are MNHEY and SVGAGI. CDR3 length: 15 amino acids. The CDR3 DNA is TGTGCCAGCAGTTACTCGGCATCTGGGGCCGACGTCCTGACTTTC. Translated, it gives CASSYSASGADVLTF.

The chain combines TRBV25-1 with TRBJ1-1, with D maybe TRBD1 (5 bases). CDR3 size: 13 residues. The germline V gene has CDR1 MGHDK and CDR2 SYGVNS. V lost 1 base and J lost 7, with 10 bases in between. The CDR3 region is CASSESWGSEAFF. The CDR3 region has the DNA TGTGCCAGCAGTGAATCCTGGGGCAGTGAAGCTTTCTTT.

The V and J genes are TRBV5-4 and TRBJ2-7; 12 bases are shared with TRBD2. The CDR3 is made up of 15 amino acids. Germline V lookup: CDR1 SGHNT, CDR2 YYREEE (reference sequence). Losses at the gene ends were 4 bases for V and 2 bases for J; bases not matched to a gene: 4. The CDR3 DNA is TGTGCCAGCAGCGCCGGACTAGCGGGGACCTACGAGCAGTACTTC. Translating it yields CASSAGLAGTYEQYF.

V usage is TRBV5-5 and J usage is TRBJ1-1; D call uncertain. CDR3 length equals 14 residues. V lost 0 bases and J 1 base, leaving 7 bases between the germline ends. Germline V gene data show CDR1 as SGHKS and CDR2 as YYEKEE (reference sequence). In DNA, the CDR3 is TGTGCCAGCAGCTTGGGGCTTGGGAACACTGAAGCTTTCTTT. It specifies CASSLGLGNTEAFF.